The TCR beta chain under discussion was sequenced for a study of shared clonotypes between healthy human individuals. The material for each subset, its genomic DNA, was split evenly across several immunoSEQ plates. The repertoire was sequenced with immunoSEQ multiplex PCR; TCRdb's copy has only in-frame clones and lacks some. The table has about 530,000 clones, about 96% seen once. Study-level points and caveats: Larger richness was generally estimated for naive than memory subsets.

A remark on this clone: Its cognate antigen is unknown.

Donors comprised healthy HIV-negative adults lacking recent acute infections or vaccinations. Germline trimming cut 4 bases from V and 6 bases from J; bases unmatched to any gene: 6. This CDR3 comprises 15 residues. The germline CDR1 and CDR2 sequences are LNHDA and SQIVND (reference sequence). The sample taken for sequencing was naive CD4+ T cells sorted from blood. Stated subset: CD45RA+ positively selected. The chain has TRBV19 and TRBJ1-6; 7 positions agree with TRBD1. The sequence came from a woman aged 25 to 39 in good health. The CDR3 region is CASSRAGQFNSPLHF. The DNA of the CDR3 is TGTGCCAGTAGTAGGGCGGGACAGTTTAATTCACCCCTCCACTTT.